The rows below give T cell receptor beta chains drawn from one sample of a study of T cells in narcolepsy. Using immunoSEQ multiplex PCR, the repertoire was profiled, and TCRdb retains in-frame clones only, with some absent. The sample has roughly 9,800 clones; over 65% are singletons. Source material: CD45RA- memory CD8+ T cells from PBMCs. The receptors originated from a human donor with narcolepsy. CDR3s include the opening cysteine and the closing phenylalanine or tryptophan. The order of the fields is J gene, clone size, D gene, V gene, CDR3 DNA, CDR3 protein. D genes are given only for firm matches. For some rows the clone size is stated as once, few or many, or as a class when expanded; others skip it.

j_call: TRBJ2-1; clone_size: -; d_call: TRBD2; v_call: TRBV4-3; cdr3_nt: TGCGCCAGCAGCCAAGATCTAGGACTAGCGGGTCATGAGCAGTTCTTC; cdr3_aa: CASSQDLGLAGHEQFF
j_call: TRBJ2-2; clone_size: few; d_call: -; v_call: TRBV5-4; cdr3_nt: TGTGCCAGCAGCTTGGCCCGAGGAGAGAACCTCTTTTCTTCCGGGGAGCTGTTTTTT; cdr3_aa: CASSLARGENLFSSGELFF
j_call: TRBJ2-3; clone_size: -; d_call: TRBD2; v_call: TRBV7-8; cdr3_nt: TGTGCCAGCAGCATGGGGACTAGCGGGACCACAGATACGCAGTATTTT; cdr3_aa: CASSMGTSGTTDTQYF
j_call: TRBJ1-1; clone_size: -; d_call: TRBD1; v_call: TRBV10-3; cdr3_nt: TGTGCCATCTCCACAGGGGCCGAAGCTTTCTTT; cdr3_aa: CAISTGAEAFF
j_call: TRBJ2-3; clone_size: -; d_call: -; v_call: TRBV4-2; cdr3_nt: TGTGCCAGCAGCCAAGTCCCCCTAGGACCAGATACGCAGTATTTT; cdr3_aa: CASSQVPLGPDTQYF
j_call: TRBJ1-1; clone_size: -; d_call: -; v_call: TRBV4-3; cdr3_nt: TGCGCCAGCAGCCAAGGATCCGGGACCCTTAACACTGAAGCTTTCTTT; cdr3_aa: CASSQGSGTLNTEAFF
j_call: TRBJ2-5; clone_size: few; d_call: TRBD1; v_call: TRBV7-8; cdr3_nt: TGTGCCAGCAGCTTATGGGTGACAGGGGGCCAAGGGGAGACCCAGTACTTC; cdr3_aa: CASSLWVTGGQGETQYF
j_call: TRBJ1-1; clone_size: once; d_call: TRBD1; v_call: TRBV6-6; cdr3_nt: TGTGCCAGCAGTTACTCACGGGACAGGGGTGGCACTGAAGCTTTCTTT; cdr3_aa: CASSYSRDRGGTEAFF
j_call: TRBJ2-7; clone_size: -; d_call: TRBD1; v_call: TRBV6-6; cdr3_nt: TGTGCCAGCAGCAACAGGGGGCAAGTTCCCTACGAGCAGTACTTC; cdr3_aa: CASSNRGQVPYEQYF
j_call: TRBJ2-7; clone_size: -; d_call: -; v_call: TRBV7-9; cdr3_nt: TGTGCCAGCAGCTTTGCAGGGGCCTACGAGCAGTACTTC; cdr3_aa: CASSFAGAYEQYF
j_call: TRBJ2-2; clone_size: -; d_call: TRBD1; v_call: TRBV7-8; cdr3_nt: TGTGCCAGCAGCCCCGGGACAGGCTACCGGGAGCTGTTTTTT; cdr3_aa: CASSPGTGYRELFF
j_call: TRBJ2-1; clone_size: -; d_call: TRBD2; v_call: TRBV4-3; cdr3_nt: TGCGCCAGCAGCCAAGAAGAGCGGGGGGGGATCGAGCAGTTCTTC; cdr3_aa: CASSQEERGGIEQFF
j_call: TRBJ2-1; clone_size: -; d_call: TRBD2; v_call: TRBV5-6; cdr3_nt: TGTGCCAGCAGCTTAGTAGCGGGAAAAATCTACAATGAGCAGTTCTTC; cdr3_aa: CASSLVAGKIYNEQFF
j_call: TRBJ2-7; clone_size: -; d_call: TRBD1; v_call: TRBV28; cdr3_nt: TGTGCCAGCAAATCCCCCGGGACAGCTACCTACGAGCAGTACTTC; cdr3_aa: CASKSPGTATYEQYF
j_call: TRBJ1-6; clone_size: -; d_call: -; v_call: TRBV25-1; cdr3_nt: TGTGCCAGCCAGAACTATAATTCACCCCTCCACTTT; cdr3_aa: CASQNYNSPLHF
j_call: TRBJ2-1; clone_size: few; d_call: TRBD2; v_call: TRBV6-1; cdr3_nt: TGTGCCGGCAGTGGACTAGCGGGAGGGGTCGGGGGGTACAATGAGCAGTTCTTC; cdr3_aa: CAGSGLAGGVGGYNEQFF
j_call: TRBJ2-2; clone_size: -; d_call: -; v_call: TRBV6-7; cdr3_nt: TGTGCCAGCAGTTTCTTTGACCCAGCCAACACCGGGGAGCTGTTTTTT; cdr3_aa: CASSFFDPANTGELFF
j_call: TRBJ2-7; clone_size: few; d_call: -; v_call: TRBV5-6; cdr3_nt: TGTGCCAGCAGCGGAACAGAGACCAACTACGAGCAGTACTTC; cdr3_aa: CASSGTETNYEQYF
j_call: TRBJ2-1; clone_size: -; d_call: TRBD2; v_call: TRBV29-1; cdr3_nt: TGCAGCGCCGCGTTAGCGGGAGTAAATGAGCAGTTCTTC; cdr3_aa: CSAALAGVNEQFF
j_call: TRBJ2-7; clone_size: -; d_call: -; v_call: TRBV11-1; cdr3_nt: TGTGCCAGCAGCCTCCCCCGTGGGCTGAGCTCCTACGAGCAGTACTTC; cdr3_aa: CASSLPRGLSSYEQYF
j_call: TRBJ1-6; clone_size: few; d_call: -; v_call: TRBV5-6; cdr3_nt: TGTGCCCGCAGCCTTGGAGTTCCCTATAATTCACCCCTCCACTTT; cdr3_aa: CARSLGVPYNSPLHF
j_call: TRBJ2-7; clone_size: once; d_call: -; v_call: TRBV7-2; cdr3_nt: TGTGCCAGCAGCTCAGGACAGAATTACTACGAGCAGTACTTC; cdr3_aa: CASSSGQNYYEQYF
j_call: TRBJ1-4; clone_size: -; d_call: -; v_call: TRBV7-3; cdr3_nt: TGTGCCAGCAGCTTAGAGGCAGGGGTCGGAGAAAAACTGTTTTTT; cdr3_aa: CASSLEAGVGEKLFF
j_call: TRBJ2-6; clone_size: -; d_call: TRBD2; v_call: TRBV4-3; cdr3_nt: TGCGCCAGCAGCCAAGATTTGACTAGCGGGGGGCGCTCTGGGGCCAACGTCCTGACTTTC; cdr3_aa: CASSQDLTSGGRSGANVLTF
j_call: TRBJ2-1; clone_size: -; d_call: TRBD2; v_call: TRBV19; cdr3_nt: TGTGCCACTCGACTAGCGGGGGGGCATTACAATGAGCAGTTCTTC; cdr3_aa: CATRLAGGHYNEQFF
j_call: TRBJ2-3; clone_size: -; d_call: -; v_call: TRBV15; cdr3_nt: TGTGCCACCAGCAGAGCCAGGGGAGGCACAGATACGCAGTATTTT; cdr3_aa: CATSRARGGTDTQYF
j_call: TRBJ1-5; clone_size: -; d_call: TRBD1; v_call: TRBV28; cdr3_nt: TGTGCCAGCAGCGATACTGGGACAGCGCTTTATAGCAATCAGCCCCAGCATTTT; cdr3_aa: CASSDTGTALYSNQPQHF
j_call: TRBJ2-1; clone_size: -; d_call: TRBD2; v_call: TRBV4-3; cdr3_nt: TGCGCCAGCAGCCAACGACTAGCGGATTACAATGAGCAGTTCTTC; cdr3_aa: CASSQRLADYNEQFF
j_call: TRBJ2-7; clone_size: -; d_call: -; v_call: TRBV7-2; cdr3_nt: TGTGCCAGCAGCGCCGACGGCGGCGGAGAGCAGTACTTC; cdr3_aa: CASSADGGGEQYF
j_call: TRBJ2-3; clone_size: -; d_call: -; v_call: TRBV7-8; cdr3_nt: TGTGCCAGCAGCTCCATACCCACAGATACGCAGTATTTT; cdr3_aa: CASSSIPTDTQYF
j_call: TRBJ1-2; clone_size: -; d_call: TRBD1; v_call: TRBV28; cdr3_nt: TGTGCCAGCAGTTTGACAGGGGCAACCTCCTATGGCTACACCTTC; cdr3_aa: CASSLTGATSYGYTF
j_call: TRBJ2-1; clone_size: -; d_call: -; v_call: TRBV6-4; cdr3_nt: TGTGCCAGCAGTTTTGAACAGTCGAGCTCCTACAATGAGCAGTTCTTC; cdr3_aa: CASSFEQSSSYNEQFF
j_call: TRBJ2-4; clone_size: -; d_call: -; v_call: TRBV7-1; cdr3_nt: TGTGCCAGCAGCTTCCAGGGGCGCGGGGACATTCAGTACTTC; cdr3_aa: CASSFQGRGDIQYF
j_call: TRBJ2-4; clone_size: once; d_call: -; v_call: TRBV21-1; cdr3_nt: TGTGCCAGCAGCACCTACAGGCGGGCAGCCAAAAACATTCAGTACTTC; cdr3_aa: CASSTYRRAAKNIQYF
j_call: TRBJ1-5; clone_size: -; d_call: -; v_call: TRBV7-9; cdr3_nt: TGTGCCAGCAGCCTGGACGGATTCAATCAGCCCCAGCATTTT; cdr3_aa: CASSLDGFNQPQHF
j_call: TRBJ1-6; clone_size: -; d_call: TRBD1; v_call: TRBV28; cdr3_nt: TGTGCCAGCAGTTCAGGGGGACCAAATAATTCACCCCTCCACTTT; cdr3_aa: CASSSGGPNNSPLHF
j_call: TRBJ1-2; clone_size: -; d_call: -; v_call: TRBV30; cdr3_nt: TGTGCCTGGAGTGTACTGGGCACCTATGGCTACACCTTC; cdr3_aa: CAWSVLGTYGYTF
j_call: TRBJ1-5; clone_size: -; d_call: TRBD1; v_call: TRBV14; cdr3_nt: TGTGCCAGCAGCCAAGATGACAGGGGGAGTCAGCCCCAGCATTTT; cdr3_aa: CASSQDDRGSQPQHF
j_call: TRBJ2-5; clone_size: -; d_call: -; v_call: TRBV6-5; cdr3_nt: TGTGCCAGCAGTTTCACAGGGATTCCGGAGACCCAGTACTTC; cdr3_aa: CASSFTGIPETQYF
j_call: TRBJ2-5; clone_size: -; d_call: -; v_call: TRBV6-1; cdr3_nt: TGTGCCAGCATGAAGGAGGAGACCCAGTACTTC; cdr3_aa: CASMKEETQYF
j_call: TRBJ2-5; clone_size: -; d_call: TRBD1; v_call: TRBV7-6; cdr3_nt: TGTGCCAGCAGCTCAGCTTTAGATACGGGACAGGGGTCGACCCAGTACTTC; cdr3_aa: CASSSALDTGQGSTQYF
j_call: TRBJ2-7; clone_size: -; d_call: TRBD1; v_call: TRBV28; cdr3_nt: TGTGCCAGCAGTTTTGGGACAGGGGACTACGAGCAGTACTTC; cdr3_aa: CASSFGTGDYEQYF
j_call: TRBJ1-5; clone_size: -; d_call: TRBD1; v_call: TRBV28; cdr3_nt: TGTGCCAGCAGTGCCCGACAGGGTATAGAATCCAGCAATCAGCCCCAGCATTTT; cdr3_aa: CASSARQGIESSNQPQHF
j_call: TRBJ2-2; clone_size: -; d_call: -; v_call: TRBV28; cdr3_nt: TGTGCCAGCAGTTTATTCCGGGACACCTCGAACACCGGGGAGCTGTTTTTT; cdr3_aa: CASSLFRDTSNTGELFF
j_call: TRBJ2-1; clone_size: medium-sized; d_call: -; v_call: TRBV11-3; cdr3_nt: TGTGCCAGCAGCTTCGCCGGGGGCAATGAGCAGTTCTTC; cdr3_aa: CASSFAGGNEQFF
j_call: TRBJ2-7; clone_size: -; d_call: -; v_call: TRBV19; cdr3_nt: TGTGCCAGTAGTAACGGTTACGAGCAGTACTTC; cdr3_aa: CASSNGYEQYF